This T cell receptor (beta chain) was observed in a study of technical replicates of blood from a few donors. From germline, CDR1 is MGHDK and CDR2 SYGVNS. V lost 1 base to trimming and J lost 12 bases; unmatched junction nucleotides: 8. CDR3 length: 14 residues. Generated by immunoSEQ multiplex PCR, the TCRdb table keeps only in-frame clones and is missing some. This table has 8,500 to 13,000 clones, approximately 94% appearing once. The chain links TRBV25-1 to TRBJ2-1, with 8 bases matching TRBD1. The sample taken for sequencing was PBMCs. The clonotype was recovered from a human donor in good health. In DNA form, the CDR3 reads TGTGCCAGCAGTGAATTACAGGGGGGAAAGGGGCAGTTCTTC. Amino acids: CASSELQGGKGQFF.